Following are 14 T cell receptor beta chains from one sample sequenced in a study of cytomegalovirus exposure and HLA in healthy donors. Primers for the PCR totalled 60 Vbeta and 13 Jbeta. Sequenced by immunoSEQ multiplex PCR; TCRdb stores in-frame clones only, minus some. The repertoire consists of over 150,000 clones, with around 80% occurring once and the leading ten covering approximately 3.7%. Sequenced: PBMCs. The source is a woman aged 55 to 70 in good health and CMV-seropositive.

This clone turned up a few times. The V call is TRBV30, the J call TRBJ1-1, with 9 positions matching TRBD1. CDR3 length: 14 amino acids. V lost 2 bases, J lost 4 bases, and 5 bases stayed unmatched. CDR1 is GTSNPN, CDR2 SVGIG, per germline (reference sequence). In nucleotides, the CDR3 is TGTGCCTGGAGTAGGGACAGGGCGGCCACTGAAGCTTTCTTT. It specifies CAWSRDRAATEAFF.

This clone has just one count. The J gene is TRBJ2-1, the V gene TRBV7-6; TRBD2 agrees at 11 bases. The CDR3 sequence is 17 residues long. CDR1 is SGHVS and CDR2 is FNYEAQ in the germline V gene. V trimming: 4 bases; J trimming: 1 base; junction bases outside the gene matches: 6. CDR3 sequence reads: CASSSRLAGTSYNEQFF. CDR3 DNA: TGTGCCAGCAGCTCTAGACTAGCGGGAACTTCCTACAATGAGCAGTTCTTC.

This clone came up a few times. Other nucleotide sequences in the sample specify the same CDR3. The chain is built from TRBV28 and TRBJ1-5; 8 positions match TRBD1. Germline V gene sequence: CDR1 MDHEN, CDR2 SYDVKM. Unmatched junction bases numbered 6, after V lost 6 bases and J lost 5 bases. The CDR3 loop spans 14 amino acids. The CDR3 region has the DNA TGTGCCAGCAGGATCGGACAGGGATATCAGCCCCAGCATTTT. It codes for CASRIGQGYQPQHF.

This chain uses TRBV7-3 with TRBJ2-6; D may be TRBD2 (6 bases). The germline V and J ends were trimmed by 5 bases and 0 bases, with 17 bases remaining between them. The CDR3 covers 18 residues. Germline V CDR1 and CDR2: SGHTA, FQGTGA. The CDR3 reads CASSPRWDSYSGANVLTF. The CDR3 DNA follows: TGTGCCAGCAGCCCCCGCTGGGACTCCTACTCTGGGGCCAACGTCCTGACTTTC.

This clone came up once. The chain employs TRBV5-1 and TRBJ2-1; D might be TRBD1 (6 bases). Germline CDR1 SGHRS, CDR2 YFSETQ. Deletions cut 4 bases from V and 7 bases from J, with 15 bases between. The CDR3 is made up of 14 amino acids. The CDR3 loop is CASSQGTFGNEQFF. CDR3 sequence (DNA): TGCGCCAGCAGCCAAGGGACATTTGGGAATGAGCAGTTCTTC.

J is TRBJ1-2 and V is TRBV19, with D perhaps matching TRBD1 (5 bases). The germline V gene encodes CDR1 LNHDA and CDR2 SQIVND (reference sequence). Trimming removed 7 bases at V and 1 base at J, with 16 bases between. The length of the CDR3 is 15 residues. CDR3 sequence (DNA): TGTGCCAGTAAAGAGCTGGGGGACTTTAACTATGGCTACACCTTC. Protein product: CASKELGDFNYGYTF.

The chain links TRBV29-1 to TRBJ1-2, with 7 positions matching TRBD1. Losses at the gene ends were 7 bases for V and 2 bases for J; bases not matched to a gene: 16. Germline V gene data show CDR1 as SQVTM and CDR2 as ANQGSEA. This CDR3 is 16 amino acids long. This CDR3 reads CSAANRQGAPNYGYTF. The DNA for the CDR3 is TGCAGCGCAGCAAACAGACAGGGTGCCCCCAACTATGGCTACACCTTC.

Points on this clone: The sample has other DNA sequences that encode this CDR3 too. The V and J genes are TRBV2 and TRBJ1-1; 7 bases are shared with TRBD1. The CDR3 has 15 residues. The junction had 4 bases not matched to a gene; V was cut back by 2 bases and J by 1 base. Germline CDR1 and CDR2: SNHLY and FYNNEI. CDR3 protein: CASSESRGRNTEAFF. CDR3 in DNA: TGTGCCAGCAGTGAATCGAGGGGGCGGAACACTGAAGCTTTCTTT. Complete variable domain (other parts from reference TRBV2 and TRBJ1-1): EPEVTQTPSHQVTQMGQEVILRCVPISNHLYFYWYRQILGQKVEFLVSFYNNEISEKSEIFDDQFSVERPDGSNFTLKIRSTKLEDSAMYFCASSESRGRNTEAFFGQGTRLTVV.

The chain combines TRBV19 with TRBJ2-7; the D gene is possibly TRBD1 (6 bases). Germline CDR1 and CDR2: LNHDA and SQIVND (reference sequence). The CDR3 spans 13 residues. V was clipped by 6 bases and J by 5 bases, with 14 bases between them. CDR3 in amino acids: CASSTGWVDEQYF. CDR3 bases: TGTGCCAGTAGCACAGGGTGGGTCGACGAGCAGTACTTC.

The genes are TRBV18 and TRBJ2-6, with D perhaps TRBD1 (5 bases). The CDR3 covers 14 residues. The ends were cut back, 5 bases at V and 4 bases at J, with 9 bases in the middle. Germline CDR1 and CDR2: KGHSH and LQKENI. The CDR3 loop reads CASSGARGANVLTF. CDR3 bases: TGTGCCAGCTCAGGGGCTCGCGGGGCCAACGTCCTGACTTTC. Complete variable domain (other parts from reference TRBV18 and TRBJ2-6): NAGVMQNPRHLVRRRGQEARLRCSPMKGHSHVYWYRQLPEEGLKFMVYLQKENIIDESGMPKERFSAEFPKEGPSILRIQQVVRGDSAAYFCASSGARGANVLTFGAGSRLTVL.

The gene calls are TRBV7-9 and TRBJ2-3; no reliable D call. The CDR3 is made up of 13 amino acids. Trimming took 8 bases from V and 0 from J, leaving 9 bases between them. Germline lookup yields CDR1 SEHNR and CDR2 FQNEAQ (reference sequence). CDR3 DNA sequence: TGTGCCAGCCAAGTTAGCAGCACAGATACGCAGTATTTT. It encodes CASQVSSTDTQYF.

V gene TRBV5-1 combines with J gene TRBJ2-7; TRBD1 matches at 11 bases. Germline loops: CDR1 SGHRS, CDR2 YFSETQ. V was pared by 2 bases and J by 4 bases, with 8 bases of the junction left unmatched. The CDR3 is 16 amino acids. For the CDR3, the DNA is TGCGCCAGCAGCTTATACTCGGGACAGGGGGGGTACGAGCAGTACTTC. Translation: CASSLYSGQGGYEQYF.

This chain uses TRBV7-9 with TRBJ1-6; D call uncertain. The V end was cut by 4 bases, the J end by 0 bases, with 13 bases between. Germline loops: CDR1 SEHNR, CDR2 FQNEAQ (reference sequence). The CDR3 spans 17 residues. The CDR3 sequence: CASSSPIGSSYNSPLHF. In nucleotides, the CDR3 is TGTGCCAGCAGCTCCCCGATTGGCAGCTCCTATAATTCACCCCTCCACTTT.

The chain joins TRBV28 to TRBJ1-3; tentative D call: TRBD1 (5 bases). CDR3 length: 14 amino acids. V was cut by 3 bases and J by 7 bases, with 13 bases left in between. Germline V gene sequence: CDR1 MDHEN, CDR2 SYDVKM. CDR3 nucleotide sequence: TGTGCCAGCAGTTTCCAGGGTAACGCGAACACCATATATTTT. It encodes CASSFQGNANTIYF.